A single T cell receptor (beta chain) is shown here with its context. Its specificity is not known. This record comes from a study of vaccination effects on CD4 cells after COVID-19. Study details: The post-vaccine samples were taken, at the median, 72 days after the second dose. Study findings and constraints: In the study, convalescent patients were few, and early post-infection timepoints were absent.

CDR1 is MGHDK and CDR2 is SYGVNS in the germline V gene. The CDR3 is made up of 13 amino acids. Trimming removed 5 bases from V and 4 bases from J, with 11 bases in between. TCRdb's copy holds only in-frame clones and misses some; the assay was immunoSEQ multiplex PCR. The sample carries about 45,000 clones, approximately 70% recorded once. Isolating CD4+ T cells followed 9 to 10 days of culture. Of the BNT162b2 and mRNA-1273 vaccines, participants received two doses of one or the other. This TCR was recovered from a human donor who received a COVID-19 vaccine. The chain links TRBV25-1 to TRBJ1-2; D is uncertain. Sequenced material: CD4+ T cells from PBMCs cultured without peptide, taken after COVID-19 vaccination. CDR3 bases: TGTGCCAGCAGTACCACCTCACTCTATGGCTACACCTTC. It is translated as CASSTTSLYGYTF.